This T cell receptor (beta chain) came from a study of T cell responses to AZD1222 COVID-19 vaccine. Findings of the study overall: All repertoire sampling was performed exclusively after the peak T cell response. In the spike-specific TCR repertoire, nearly half reportedly target unmutated variant regions. Donors were chiefly white British, with a greater number of females, and clonal diversity was perhaps underestimated. An increase in Spike-specific TCR breadth and depth was observed after two AZD1222 doses.

The CDR3 contains 13 residues. Trimming stripped 2 bases from V and 3 bases from J, with 5 bases between. Germline-derived CDR1 and CDR2 are MNHEY and SVGEGT. This clone occurred a few times. Its antigen is not identified. Libraries were prepared by immunoSEQ multiplex PCR; TCRdb keeps only in-frame clonotypes and omits some of them. Of approximately 99,000 clones detected, about 92% appear once; the ten largest clones hold roughly 3%. The input for sequencing was peripheral blood, taken on day 0 of MenACWY control vaccination. The chain is built from TRBV6-2 or TRBV6-3 and TRBJ2-1; D not resolved. The source is an adult in good health. CDR3 sequence reads: CASSYSFYNEQFF. CDR3 nucleotide sequence: TGTGCCAGCAGTTACAGCTTCTACAATGAGCAGTTCTTC.